These 9 T cell receptor beta chains were sequenced from one sample in a study of long-term antiretroviral therapy in people with HIV. At the survey level, the v3.0 immunoSEQ assay was run. Measured with immunoSEQ multiplex PCR; TCRdb has only the in-frame clones, and not every one. Of around 20,000 clones detected, around four fifths appear once; the ten largest clones hold approximately 4%. This specimen consisted of unsorted PBMCs, obtained roughly 4 years after starting antiretroviral therapy. The receptors were sampled from a man aged 18 to 29 with HIV.

This clone has a single count. V is TRBV6-1 and J is TRBJ2-1; D ambiguous. The CDR3 has 13 residues. Per the germline V gene, CDR1 is MNHNS and CDR2 is SASEGT. Between the trimmed V and J ends, which lost 2 bases and 8 bases, there was a span of 10 bases. The CDR3 region is CASSENLAYEQFF. The CDR3 DNA follows: TGTGCCAGCAGTGAAAATCTGGCATATGAGCAGTTCTTC.

The V and J genes are TRBV6-5 and TRBJ1-5, with D perhaps matching TRBD1 (5 bases). The CDR3 is 15 residues long. Trimming stripped 3 bases from V and 7 bases from J, with 16 bases between. Germline V gene lookup returns CDR1 MNHEY and CDR2 SVGAGI. The CDR3 DNA reads as TGTGCCAGCAGTTATCTGTCCGGGGGGAGCCAGCCCCAGCATTTT. Its translation: CASSYLSGGSQPQHF.

CDR3 sequence: CASTPLGLYGEQFF. CDR3 sequence (DNA): TGTGCCAGCACTCCTCTTGGGCTGTACGGTGAGCAGTTCTTC. The chain is built from TRBV7-6 and TRBJ2-1; D is unresolved. Per germline, CDR1 SGHVS and CDR2 FNYEAQ. The CDR3 consists of 14 residues. The V end lost 7 bases, the J end lost 9 bases, and 19 bases lay between the germline ends.

The chain has TRBV6-6 and TRBJ2-7, with 8 nucleotides matching TRBD1. The CDR3 consists of 15 residues. V shed 6 bases and J 3 bases; nucleotides not matched to a gene: 10. Germline V gene data show CDR1 as MNHNY and CDR2 as SVGAGI (reference sequence). The CDR3: CASSRIQGEGYEQYF. The CDR3 DNA reads TGTGCCAGCAGCCGCATACAGGGGGAAGGCTACGAGCAGTACTTC.

The chain joins TRBV28 to TRBJ2-2; TRBD2 agrees at 7 bases. The CDR3 length is 15 residues. The J segment lost 6 bases and the V segment lost 6 bases, leaving 10 bases of the junction unmatched. Per germline, CDR1 MDHEN and CDR2 SYDVKM. The CDR3 coding sequence is TGTGCCAGCAGGTCCCCGGGACTAACAGCCGGGGAGCTGTTTTTT. Its translation is CASRSPGLTAGELFF.

The chain couples TRBV7-9 to TRBJ2-1; D is perhaps TRBD2 (6 bases). Germline CDR1 SEHNR, CDR2 FQNEAQ (reference sequence). Trimming took 4 bases from V and 3 from J, leaving 13 bases between them. This CDR3 comprises 15 residues. The CDR3 bases are TGTGCCAGCAGCTCGGGGGTCATCTTCTACAATGAGCAGTTCTTC. Translated: CASSSGVIFYNEQFF.

The J gene is TRBJ1-5, the V gene TRBV9; no clear D. Per the germline V gene, CDR1 is SGDLS and CDR2 is YYNGEE. The CDR3 length is 15 residues. The germline V and J ends were trimmed by 3 bases and 5 bases, with 15 bases remaining between them. The CDR3 sequence is CASSERGVFDQPQHF. CDR3 bases: TGTGCCAGCAGCGAACGGGGAGTTTTCGATCAGCCCCAGCATTTT.

This clone was observed a few times. The chain links TRBV2 to TRBJ1-5; the D gene is possibly TRBD1 (6 bases). Trimming cost V 6 bases and J 0 bases, with 12 bases left between them. Germline CDR1 is SNHLY and CDR2 is FYNNEI. The CDR3 extends over 15 amino acids. The CDR3 loop reads CASRSQGPSNQPQHF. CDR3 bases: TGTGCCAGCAGAAGTCAGGGGCCTAGCAATCAGCCCCAGCATTTT.

The rearrangement links TRBV5-4 to TRBJ2-3; 8 nucleotides agree with TRBD1. CDR3 length: 16 residues. After removal of 4 bases from V and 6 bases from J, the junction contained 13 bases not matched to a gene. Germline assignment: CDR1 SGHNT and CDR2 YYREEE (reference sequence). The CDR3 loop is CASSPPTGVLGDTQYF. CDR3 in DNA: TGTGCCAGCAGCCCCCCGACAGGGGTACTTGGGGATACGCAGTATTTT.